Following are 17 T cell receptor beta chains from one sample sequenced in a study of blood T cell repertoires in COVID-19. Repertoires were generated with immunoSEQ multiplex PCR, while TCRdb's copy carries only in-frame clones and drops some. The sample includes around 260,000 clones, 83% seen only once; the top ten take roughly 4.6%. Sequencing input: peripheral blood. The receptor source for this set is a man aged 55 to 70 who had recovered from COVID-19.

This clone was detected once. V usage is TRBV3-1 (or the pseudogene TRBV3-2) and J usage is TRBJ1-2; 7 nucleotides line up with TRBD1. Trimming took 3 bases from V and 8 from J; bases not matched to a gene: 6. Germline V gene data show CDR1 as LGHDT and CDR2 as YNNKEL (reference sequence). This CDR3 comprises 13 residues. CDR3 in DNA: TGTGCCAGCAGCCAGAACAGGGGAGGCGGCTACACCTTC. Protein sequence: CASSQNRGGGYTF.

V and J are TRBV6-2 or TRBV6-3 and TRBJ1-5, with 7 bases lining up with TRBD1. The CDR3 covers 18 residues. Germline assignment: CDR1 MNHEY and CDR2 SVGEGT. V lost 0 bases, J lost 1 base, and 9 bases stayed unmatched. The CDR3 DNA is TGTGCCAGCAGTTACTCGCCTAAGGGGGCGCTGAGCAATCAGCCCCAGCATTTT. This encodes CASSYSPKGALSNQPQHF.

The chain is built from TRBV30 and TRBJ2-5, with no clear D. The ends were cut back, 1 base at V and 4 bases at J, with 16 bases in the middle. This CDR3 spans 15 amino acids. CDR1 is GTSNPN, CDR2 SVGIG, per germline (reference sequence). CDR3 sequence reads: CAWSARGRRRETQYF. The CDR3 coding sequence is TGTGCCTGGAGTGCTAGAGGAAGGAGAAGAGAGACCCAGTACTTC.

This rearrangement joins TRBV28 to TRBJ1-2; D gene unclear. Trimming took off 5 bases at V and 4 bases at J, with 23 bases between the two ends. Looked up from germline, CDR1 is MDHEN and CDR2 is SYDVKM. The CDR3 is made up of 17 amino acids. Here the CDR3 reads CASSPILGPPGSYGYTF. The DNA for the CDR3 is TGTGCCAGCAGTCCCATCTTGGGCCCCCCCGGAAGCTATGGCTACACCTTC.

The CDR3 nucleotides are TGCGCCAGCAGCCAAGACAATGGGGGGTCAATCACAGATACGCAGTATTTT. Translation gives CASSQDNGGSITDTQYF. The chain employs TRBV4-1 and TRBJ2-3; possible D gene TRBD2, 6 bases. With 0 bases removed from V and 2 bases from J, the gap between germline ends came to 15 bases. The CDR3 consists of 17 residues. The V gene's germline CDR1 is MGHRA and CDR2 YSYEKL.

V usage is TRBV2 and J usage is TRBJ2-3; TRBD1 agrees at 7 bases. This CDR3 region has 15 residues. Trimming at V came to 4 bases and at J to 2 bases, leaving 6 bases not matched to a gene. Germline-derived CDR1 and CDR2 are SNHLY and FYNNEI. CDR3 DNA: TGTGCCAGCAGTGTCCGGGACAGCCACACAGATACGCAGTATTTT. Translating it yields CASSVRDSHTDTQYF. Full variable domain (missing parts from reference TRBV2 and TRBJ2-3): EPEVTQTPSHQVTQMGQEVILRCVPISNHLYFYWYRQILGQKVEFLVSFYNNEISEKSEIFDDQFSVERPDGSNFTLKIRSTKLEDSAMYFCASSVRDSHTDTQYFGPGTRLTVL.

The genes are TRBV28 and TRBJ2-3; maybe TRBD1 (7 bases). The CDR3 has 15 amino acids. CDR1 is MDHEN and CDR2 is SYDVKM in the germline V gene. V gave up 1 base and J gave up 8 bases, with 16 bases separating them. CDR3 sequence (DNA): TGTGCCAGCAGTTTATCAGGGGGAGCCGGGGGTACGCAGTATTTT. Its protein product is CASSLSGGAGGTQYF.

The chain uses TRBV29-1 and TRBJ1-3; D not certain. The V end lost 4 bases, the J end lost 3 bases, and 16 bases lay between the germline ends. CDR1 and CDR2 (germline): SQVTM, ANQGSEA. The CDR3 sequence is 15 residues long. The DNA of the CDR3 is TGCAGCGTTGTGGTCGGGGTGGAGGATGGAAACACCATATATTTT. It specifies CSVVVGVEDGNTIYF.

On this clone itself: A read error may produce the germline difference seen at one junction end. This chain connects TRBV5-4 to TRBJ1-1, with D possibly matching TRBD1 (5 bases). CDR3 size: 12 residues. The germline V gene has CDR1 SGHNT and CDR2 YYREEE (reference sequence). The CDR3, as DNA: TGTGCCAGCAGCTTGCAGGACACAGAAGCTTTCTTT. It specifies CASSLQDTEAFF.

The chain links TRBV28 to TRBJ1-2; unclear D gene. The CDR3 extends over 11 amino acids. Trimming pared 9 bases from V and 8 bases from J, leaving 13 bases between. Germline values: CDR1 MDHEN, CDR2 SYDVKM. CDR3 sequence reads: CASWRTPGYTF. Written as DNA, the CDR3 is TGTGCCAGTTGGAGGACCCCGGGCTACACCTTC.

The count of this clone is one. The chain has TRBV6-5 and TRBJ2-2; no clear D. Germline V gives CDR1 MNHEY, CDR2 SVGAGI. The V end lost 0 bases, the J end lost 2 bases, and 7 bases lay between the germline ends. CDR3 length equals 15 residues. In DNA, the CDR3 is TGTGCCAGCAGTTACTCCCCGAGAAACACCGGGGAGCTGTTTTTT. Protein sequence: CASSYSPRNTGELFF.

V gene TRBV6-4 combines with J gene TRBJ2-2, with 7 bases identical to TRBD1. Germline V gives CDR1 MRHNA, CDR2 SNTAGT. V gave up 4 bases and J gave up 5 bases; unmatched junction bases: 4. The CDR3 is 14 amino acids. CDR3 in DNA: TGTGCCAGCAGTGTTGAGGGGGCGACCGGGGAGCTGTTTTTT. As protein: CASSVEGATGELFF.

This chain joins TRBV9 and TRBJ1-1, with D possibly being TRBD1 (6 bases). CDR1 is SGDLS, CDR2 YYNGEE, per germline. The CDR3 has 15 amino acids. Trimming pared 3 bases from V and 4 bases from J, leaving 16 bases between. CDR3 coding DNA: TGTGCCAGCAGCGCCCAGACAGGTGGGCGCACTGAAGCTTTCTTT. Translation: CASSAQTGGRTEAFF.

V and J are TRBV7-7 and TRBJ1-2, with 7 bases identical to TRBD1. J gave up 3 bases and V 5 bases, and 9 bases lay outside the gene matches. This CDR3 region has 15 residues. Germline V gives CDR1 SSHAT, CDR2 FNYEAQ (reference sequence). The CDR3, as DNA: TGTGCCAGCAGCCCTCTCGGACAGGACGACTATGGCTACACCTTC. Translating gives CASSPLGQDDYGYTF.

This sequence joins TRBV6-2 or TRBV6-3 and TRBJ2-2; 10 bases are a match to TRBD2. The CDR3 totals 16 residues. Germline CDR1 MNHEY, CDR2 SVGEGT. V lost 5 bases to trimming and J lost 6 bases; unmatched junction nucleotides: 9. The CDR3 DNA follows: TGTGCCAGCAGTCCCATAGCGGGAGGCGCGGCCGGGGAGCTGTTTTTT. Its protein is CASSPIAGGAAGELFF.

The chain recombines TRBV7-2 with TRBJ1-1; D ambiguous. CDR1 and CDR2 from the germline V gene are SGHTA and FQGNSA. This CDR3 spans 15 amino acids. The ends were cut back, 1 base at V and 4 bases at J, with 13 bases in the middle. The CDR3, as DNA: TGTGCCAGCAGCTTAGGGATTTACGGGTTCACTGAAGCTTTCTTT. It translates to CASSLGIYGFTEAFF.

The count of this clone is one. The rearrangement joins TRBV19 to TRBJ2-1; D is perhaps TRBD1 (6 bases). The CDR3 is 14 residues long. Trimming stripped 11 bases from V and 8 bases from J, with 22 bases between. CDR1 and CDR2 (germline): LNHDA, SQIVND (reference sequence). The DNA for the CDR3 is TGTGCCTCCAACCCTGAGGGGGTCCCGGATGAGCAGTTCTTC. Translated: CASNPEGVPDEQFF.